One T cell receptor (beta chain) is described in this entry. The sample originates from a study of long-term antiretroviral therapy in people with HIV. The length of the CDR3 is 15 residues. A v3.0 immunoSEQ assay was performed at survey level. Some clones are missing from TCRdb's copy, which holds only in-frame ones; the method was immunoSEQ multiplex PCR. The table records about 24,000 clones, around 86% of them present only once. The V gene is TRBV7-5, the J gene TRBJ1-6; TRBD1, as called in the table, went unchecked against the DNA. TRBV7-5 is a listed pseudogene. This TCR was sampled from a young woman with HIV. This specimen consisted of unsorted PBMCs, obtained at the start of antiretroviral therapy, before treatment. CDR3 in DNA: TGTGCTCGACCACCCCAGGACAGGGTAAATTCACCCCTCCACTTT. It yields the protein CARPPQDRVNSPLHF.